This T cell receptor beta chain is drawn from a study of blood T cell repertoires in COVID-19. As for the study in general: Italy, Spain and the United States were the sources of the convalescent and acute COVID-19 samples. T cells, B-cell-depleted T cells, or PBMCs provided the cDNA or gDNA that served as material.

Measured with immunoSEQ multiplex PCR; TCRdb has only the in-frame clones, and not every one. The sample records 150,000 to 200,000 clones, 88% being singletons. The CDR3 contains 16 residues. The germline V gene has CDR1 LNHDA and CDR2 SQIVND (reference sequence). V was clipped by 5 bases and J by 3 bases; unmatched bases: 8. Across under 25 US areas, participants ranged in age from roughly 18 to 95 years. Researchers sorted participants into cohorts using their self-reported clinical history. This clone was observed once. The chain is built from TRBV19 and TRBJ2-7, with TRBD2 matching over 12 bases. The sequenced material came from PBMCs or T cells enriched from blood (not recorded which). This sequence was found in a woman aged 18-29 years who had recovered from COVID-19. The CDR3 region is CASSPRTSGVSYEQYF. The DNA for the CDR3 is TGTGCCAGTAGTCCGCGGACTAGCGGGGTGAGCTACGAGCAGTACTTC.